This TCR beta chain was sequenced during a study of shared clonotypes between healthy human individuals. Across the study: The cohort comprised a couple of women and a few men. Their ages spanned 18 to 49 years. Broader study findings: Four donors shared about 5% of their naive CD4 clonotypes.

Comments on this clone: Its cognate antigen is unknown.

Recent acute infections and vaccinations were absent in the healthy HIV-negative adult donors. CDR3 length: 16 amino acids. Germline V gene data show CDR1 as SGHNT and CDR2 as YYREEE (reference sequence). V trimming: 5 bases; J trimming: 3 bases; junction bases outside the gene matches: 12. The input for sorted-subset replicate PCRs was around 0.2 ug DNA, 25,000 to 35,000 T cell genomes. The method was immunoSEQ multiplex PCR; TCRdb's version includes in-frame clones alone and lacks a portion of them. The data show some 1.1 million clones, with approximately 80% seen just once and over 0.8% held by the top ten.

The chain recombines TRBV5-4 with TRBJ2-5; 8 bases match TRBD1. The sequenced sample was memory CD4+ T cells from PBMCs. Subset meaning: CD45RA-negative fraction. The receptor's source is a man younger than 35 in good health. Some clones in this sample may be carry-over from other donors' samples. The CDR3 DNA reads TGTGCCAGCAGTTACGGACAGGGAAGGACTAAAGAGACCCAGTACTTC. This encodes CASSYGQGRTKETQYF.